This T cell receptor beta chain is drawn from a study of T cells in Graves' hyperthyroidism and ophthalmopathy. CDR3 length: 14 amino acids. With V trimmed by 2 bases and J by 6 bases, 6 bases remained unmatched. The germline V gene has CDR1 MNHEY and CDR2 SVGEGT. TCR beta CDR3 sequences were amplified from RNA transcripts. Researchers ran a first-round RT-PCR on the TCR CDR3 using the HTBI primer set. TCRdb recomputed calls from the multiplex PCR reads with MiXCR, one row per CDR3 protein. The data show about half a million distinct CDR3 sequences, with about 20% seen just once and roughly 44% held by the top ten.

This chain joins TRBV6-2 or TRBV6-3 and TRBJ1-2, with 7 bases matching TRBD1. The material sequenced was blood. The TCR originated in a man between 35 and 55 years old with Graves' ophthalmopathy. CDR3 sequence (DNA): TGTGCCAGCAGTTACACCAGACAGGGTGATGGCTACACCTTC. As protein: CASSYTRQGDGYTF.